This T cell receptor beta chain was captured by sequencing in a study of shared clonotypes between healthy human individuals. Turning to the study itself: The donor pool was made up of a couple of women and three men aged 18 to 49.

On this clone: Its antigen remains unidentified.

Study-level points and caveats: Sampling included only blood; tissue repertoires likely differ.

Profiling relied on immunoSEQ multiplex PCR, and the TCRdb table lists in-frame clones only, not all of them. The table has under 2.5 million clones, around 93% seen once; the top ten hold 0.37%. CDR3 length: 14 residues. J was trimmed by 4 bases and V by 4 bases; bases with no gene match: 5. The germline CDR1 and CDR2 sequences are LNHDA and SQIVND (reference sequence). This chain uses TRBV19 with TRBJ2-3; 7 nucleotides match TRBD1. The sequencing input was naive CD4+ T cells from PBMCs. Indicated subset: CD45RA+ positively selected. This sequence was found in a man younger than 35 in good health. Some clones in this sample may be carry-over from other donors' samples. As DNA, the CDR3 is TGTGCCAGTAGTACCCAGGGGGAGTCAGATACGCAGTATTTT. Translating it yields CASSTQGESDTQYF. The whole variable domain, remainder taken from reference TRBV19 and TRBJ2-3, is DGGITQSPKYLFRKEGQNVTLSCEQNLNHDAMYWYRQDPGQGLRLIYYSQIVNDFQKGDIAEGYSVSREKKESFPLTVTSAQKNPTAFYLCASSTQGESDTQYFGPGTRLTVL.